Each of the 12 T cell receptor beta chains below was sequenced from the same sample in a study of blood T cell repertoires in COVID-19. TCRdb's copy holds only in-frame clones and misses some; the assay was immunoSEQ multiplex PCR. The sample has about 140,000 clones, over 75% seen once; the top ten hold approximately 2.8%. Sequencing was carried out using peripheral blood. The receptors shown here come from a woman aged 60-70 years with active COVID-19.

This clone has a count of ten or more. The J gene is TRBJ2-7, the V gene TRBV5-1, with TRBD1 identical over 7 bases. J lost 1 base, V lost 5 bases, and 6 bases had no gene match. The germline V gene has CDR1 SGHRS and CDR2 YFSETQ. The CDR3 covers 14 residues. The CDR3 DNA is TGCGCCAGCAGGAATCGGGACAGATCCTACGAGCAGTACTTC. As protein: CASRNRDRSYEQYF.

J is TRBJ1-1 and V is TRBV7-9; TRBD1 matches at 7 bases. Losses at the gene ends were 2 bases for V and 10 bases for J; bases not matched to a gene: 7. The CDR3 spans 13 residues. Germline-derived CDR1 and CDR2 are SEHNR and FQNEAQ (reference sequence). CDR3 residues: CASSLFDGTVAFF. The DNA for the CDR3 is TGTGCCAGCAGCTTATTCGACGGGACAGTAGCTTTCTTT.

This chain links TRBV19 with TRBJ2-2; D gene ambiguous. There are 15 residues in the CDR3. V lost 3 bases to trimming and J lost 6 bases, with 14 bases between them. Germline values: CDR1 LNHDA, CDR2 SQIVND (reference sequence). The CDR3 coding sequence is TGTGCCAGTAGTATCCTTCAATTGGGCGCCGGGGAGCTGTTTTTT. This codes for CASSILQLGAGELFF. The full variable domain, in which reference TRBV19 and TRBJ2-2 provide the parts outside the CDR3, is DGGITQSPKYLFRKEGQNVTLSCEQNLNHDAMYWYRQDPGQGLRLIYYSQIVNDFQKGDIAEGYSVSREKKESFPLTVTSAQKNPTAFYLCASSILQLGAGELFFGEGSRLTVL.

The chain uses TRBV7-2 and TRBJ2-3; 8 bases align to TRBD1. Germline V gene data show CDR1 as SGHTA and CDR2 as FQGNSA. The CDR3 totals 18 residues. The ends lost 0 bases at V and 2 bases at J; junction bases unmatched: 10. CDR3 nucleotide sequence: TGTGCCAGCAGCTTAGCGTCCCGCCAGGGGGCGACCACAGATACGCAGTATTTT. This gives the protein CASSLASRQGATTDTQYF.

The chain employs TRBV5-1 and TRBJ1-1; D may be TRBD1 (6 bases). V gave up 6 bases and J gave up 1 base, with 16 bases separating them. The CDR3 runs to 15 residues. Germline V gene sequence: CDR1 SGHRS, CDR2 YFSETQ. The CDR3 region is CASKGGSGGNTEAFF. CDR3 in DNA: TGCGCCAGCAAGGGGGGGTCCGGAGGGAACACTGAAGCTTTCTTT. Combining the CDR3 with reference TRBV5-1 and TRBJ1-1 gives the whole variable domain KAGVTQTPRYLIKTRGQQVTLSCSPISGHRSVSWYQQTPGQGLQFLFEYFSETQRNKGNFPGRFSGRQFSNSRSEMNVSTLELGDSALYLCASKGGSGGNTEAFFGQGTRLTVV.

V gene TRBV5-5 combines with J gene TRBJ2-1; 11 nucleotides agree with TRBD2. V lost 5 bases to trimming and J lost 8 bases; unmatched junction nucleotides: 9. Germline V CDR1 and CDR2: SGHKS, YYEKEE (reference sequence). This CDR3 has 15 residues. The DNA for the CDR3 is TGTGCCAGCAGGCCGCCGGGACTAGCGGTCCATGAGCAGTTCTTC. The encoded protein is CASRPPGLAVHEQFF.

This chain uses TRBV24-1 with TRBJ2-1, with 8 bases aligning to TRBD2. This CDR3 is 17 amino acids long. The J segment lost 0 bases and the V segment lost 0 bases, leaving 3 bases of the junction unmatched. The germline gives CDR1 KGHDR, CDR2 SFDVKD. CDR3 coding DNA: TGTGCCACCAGTGATTTGCAAAGCGGGAGCTCCTACAATGAGCAGTTCTTC. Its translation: CATSDLQSGSSYNEQFF.

CDR3 sequence reads: CAWSVGTGSNEKLFF. The DNA of the CDR3 is TGTGCCTGGAGTGTTGGGACAGGTTCGAATGAAAAACTGTTTTTT. The chain links TRBV30 to TRBJ1-4; 8 nucleotides line up with TRBD1. CDR1 GTSNPN and CDR2 SVGIG come from the germline V gene (reference sequence). This CDR3 has 15 residues. V shed 0 bases, J shed 5 bases, and the junction held 5 bases outside the gene matches.

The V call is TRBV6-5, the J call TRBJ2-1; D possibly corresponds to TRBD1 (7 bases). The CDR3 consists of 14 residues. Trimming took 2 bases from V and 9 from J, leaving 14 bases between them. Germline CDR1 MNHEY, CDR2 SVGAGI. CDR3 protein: CASSYPGGRSEQFF. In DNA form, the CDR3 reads TGTGCCAGCAGTTACCCAGGGGGGCGATCTGAGCAGTTCTTC.

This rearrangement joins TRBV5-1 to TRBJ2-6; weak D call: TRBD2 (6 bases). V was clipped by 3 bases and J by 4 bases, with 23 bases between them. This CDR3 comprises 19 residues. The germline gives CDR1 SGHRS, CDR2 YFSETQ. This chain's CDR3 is CASSSKEGRELLGANVLTF. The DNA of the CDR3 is TGCGCCAGCAGCTCTAAGGAGGGCAGAGAGCTCCTGGGGGCCAACGTCCTGACTTTC.

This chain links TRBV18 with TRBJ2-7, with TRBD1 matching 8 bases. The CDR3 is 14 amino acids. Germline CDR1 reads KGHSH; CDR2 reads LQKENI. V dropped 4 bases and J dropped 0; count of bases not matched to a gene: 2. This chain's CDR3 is CASSRGQGSYEQYF. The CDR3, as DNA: TGTGCCAGCTCACGTGGACAGGGCTCCTACGAGCAGTACTTC.

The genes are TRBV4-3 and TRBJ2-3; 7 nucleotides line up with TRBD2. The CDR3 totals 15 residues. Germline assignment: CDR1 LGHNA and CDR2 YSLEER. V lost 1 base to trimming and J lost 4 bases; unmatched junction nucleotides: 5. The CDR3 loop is CASSQGLAVADTQYF. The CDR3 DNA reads TGCGCCAGCAGCCAAGGACTAGCAGTCGCAGATACGCAGTATTTT.